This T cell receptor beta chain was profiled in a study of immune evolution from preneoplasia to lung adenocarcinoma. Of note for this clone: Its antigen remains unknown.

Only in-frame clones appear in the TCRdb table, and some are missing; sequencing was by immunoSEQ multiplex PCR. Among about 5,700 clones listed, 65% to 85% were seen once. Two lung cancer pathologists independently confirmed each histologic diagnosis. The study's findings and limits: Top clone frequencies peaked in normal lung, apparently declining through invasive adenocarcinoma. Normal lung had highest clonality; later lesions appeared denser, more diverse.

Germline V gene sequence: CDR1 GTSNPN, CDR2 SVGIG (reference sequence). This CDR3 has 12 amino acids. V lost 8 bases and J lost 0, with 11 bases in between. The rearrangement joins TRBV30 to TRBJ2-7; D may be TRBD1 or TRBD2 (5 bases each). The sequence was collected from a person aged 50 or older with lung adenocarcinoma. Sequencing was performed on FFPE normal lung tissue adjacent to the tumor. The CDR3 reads CAGGQISYEQYF. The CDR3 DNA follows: TGTGCCGGAGGACAAATCTCCTACGAGCAGTACTTC.